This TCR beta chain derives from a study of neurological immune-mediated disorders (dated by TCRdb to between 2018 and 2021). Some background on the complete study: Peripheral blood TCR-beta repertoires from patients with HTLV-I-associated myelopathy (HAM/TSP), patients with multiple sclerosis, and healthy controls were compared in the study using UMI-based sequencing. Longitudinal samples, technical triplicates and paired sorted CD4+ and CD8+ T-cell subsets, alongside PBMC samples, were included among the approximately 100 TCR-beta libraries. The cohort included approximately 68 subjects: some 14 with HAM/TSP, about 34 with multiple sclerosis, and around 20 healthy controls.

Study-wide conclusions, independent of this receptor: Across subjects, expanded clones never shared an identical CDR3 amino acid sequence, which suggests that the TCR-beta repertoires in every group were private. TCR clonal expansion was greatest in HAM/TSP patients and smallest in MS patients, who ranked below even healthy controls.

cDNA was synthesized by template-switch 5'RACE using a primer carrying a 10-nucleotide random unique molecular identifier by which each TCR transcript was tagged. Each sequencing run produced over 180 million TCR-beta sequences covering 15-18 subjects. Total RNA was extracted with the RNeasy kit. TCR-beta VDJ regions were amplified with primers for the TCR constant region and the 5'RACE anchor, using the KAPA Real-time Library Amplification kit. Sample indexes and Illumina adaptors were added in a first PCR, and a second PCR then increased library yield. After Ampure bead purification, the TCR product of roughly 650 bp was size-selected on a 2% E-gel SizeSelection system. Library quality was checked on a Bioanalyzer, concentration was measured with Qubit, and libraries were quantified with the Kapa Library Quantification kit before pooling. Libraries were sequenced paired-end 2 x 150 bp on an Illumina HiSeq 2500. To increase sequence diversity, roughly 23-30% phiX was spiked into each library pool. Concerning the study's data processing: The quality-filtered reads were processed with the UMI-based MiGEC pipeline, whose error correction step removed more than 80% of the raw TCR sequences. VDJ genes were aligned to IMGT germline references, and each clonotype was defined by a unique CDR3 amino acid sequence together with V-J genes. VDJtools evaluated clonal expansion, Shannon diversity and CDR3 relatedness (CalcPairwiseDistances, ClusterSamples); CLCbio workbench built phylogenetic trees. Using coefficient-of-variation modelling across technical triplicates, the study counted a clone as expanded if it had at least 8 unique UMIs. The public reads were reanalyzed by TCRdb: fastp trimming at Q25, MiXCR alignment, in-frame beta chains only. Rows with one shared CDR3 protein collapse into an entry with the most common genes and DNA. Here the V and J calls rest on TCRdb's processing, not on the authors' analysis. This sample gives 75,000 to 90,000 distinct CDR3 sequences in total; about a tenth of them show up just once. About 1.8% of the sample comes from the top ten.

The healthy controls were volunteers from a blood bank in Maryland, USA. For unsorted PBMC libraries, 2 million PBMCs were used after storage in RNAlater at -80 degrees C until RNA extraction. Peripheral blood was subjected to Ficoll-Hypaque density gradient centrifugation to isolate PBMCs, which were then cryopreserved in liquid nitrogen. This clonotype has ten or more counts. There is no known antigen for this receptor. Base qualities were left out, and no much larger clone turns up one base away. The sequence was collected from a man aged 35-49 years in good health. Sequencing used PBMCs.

The DNA sequence is TGCAGTGCTAGCCGTAGACTGCGGGAGGGGGTGAGAAAAGAGACCCAGTACTTC. Its translation reads: CSASRRLREGVRKETQYF. Here the chain combines TRBV20-1 and TRBJ2-5; TRBD2 fits 9 bases in the junction. The junction shows trimming of 3 bases on V and 3 bases on J, and the gene matches do not reach 17 bases of it. The CDR3 goes from the cysteine to the phenylalanine over 18 residues. Only CDR3 DNA remains: 54 bases, in frame from the first base. As encoded in the germline V gene (reference sequence), CDR1 is DFQATT while CDR2 is SNEGSKA.